The next 9 T cell receptor beta chains were all read from a single sample in a study of T cell responses to AZD1222 COVID-19 vaccine. TCRdb keeps only in-frame clones here, not all; method: immunoSEQ multiplex PCR. The table has around 180,000 clones, 75% to 90% seen once; the top ten hold around 6.9%. Here the sequenced sample was peripheral blood, taken on day 0 of AZD1222 vaccination. These receptors were obtained from an adult in good health.

V usage is TRBV27 and J usage is TRBJ1-2; D is uncertain. Germline V lookup: CDR1 MNHEY, CDR2 SMNVEV (reference sequence). The length of the CDR3 is 13 residues. Trimming left V 2 bases short and J 6 bases short, with 10 bases between. CDR3 sequence: CASSLTLLDGYTF. CDR3 nucleotide sequence: TGTGCCAGCAGTTTAACCCTTCTGGATGGCTACACCTTC.

The V gene is TRBV10-3, the J gene TRBJ2-1; D is unresolved. Trimming shortened V by 10 bases and J by 8 bases, and 12 bases separated the two germline ends. The CDR3 loop spans 11 amino acids. Germline CDR1 is ENHRY and CDR2 is SYGVKD. The CDR3 DNA follows: TGTGCCACCTATCAGCGTGATGAGCAGTTCTTC. Translating it yields CATYQRDEQFF.

The count of this clone is one. The CDR3 sequence: CASSFGEDTEAFF. CDR3 in DNA: TGTGCCAGCAGCTTTGGCGAGGACACTGAAGCTTTCTTT. This chain joins TRBV7-9 and TRBJ1-1; no definite D call. Per germline, CDR1 SEHNR and CDR2 FQNEAQ (reference sequence). There are 13 residues in the CDR3. Trimming shortened V by 3 bases and J by 3 bases, and 8 bases separated the two germline ends.

The genes are TRBV19 and TRBJ2-5, with D perhaps assigned TRBD1 or TRBD2 (5 bases each). The germline CDR1 and CDR2 sequences are LNHDA and SQIVND (reference sequence). Trimming took off 9 bases at V and 5 bases at J, with 16 bases between the two ends. This CDR3 region has 13 residues. CDR3 bases: TGTGCCAGGGGGGTGGGACGGCGGGAGACCCAGTACTTC. This encodes CARGVGRRETQYF.

The rearrangement uses TRBV5-1 and TRBJ1-4; possibly TRBD1 for D (5 bases). Per germline, CDR1 SGHRS and CDR2 YFSETQ. Trimming took 0 bases from V and 3 from J, leaving 9 bases between them. This CDR3 is 15 amino acids long. The CDR3 sequence: CASSLAQGANEKLFF. CDR3 in DNA: TGCGCCAGCAGCTTGGCGCAGGGCGCTAATGAAAAACTGTTTTTT.

V usage is TRBV6-2 or TRBV6-3 and J usage is TRBJ1-6; D is ambiguous. The germline CDR1 and CDR2 sequences are MNHEY and SVGEGT. Trimming shortened V by 0 bases and J by 6 bases, and 6 bases separated the two germline ends. The length of the CDR3 is 14 residues. CDR3 sequence reads: CASSYSTANSPLHF. In DNA, the CDR3 is TGTGCCAGCAGTTACTCCACAGCTAATTCACCCCTCCACTTT.

On this clone itself: Other DNA sequences in the sample encode the same CDR3. V is TRBV9 and J is TRBJ1-3; D is undetermined. Trimming shortened V by 0 bases and J by 4 bases, and 2 bases separated the two germline ends. The CDR3 runs 12 residues. Germline CDR1 and CDR2: SGDLS and YYNGEE. The CDR3 loop reads CASSVDGNTIYF. The DNA for the CDR3 is TGTGCCAGCAGCGTAGACGGAAACACCATATATTTT.

In this sample, this clone turned up once. The rearrangement links TRBV4-2 to TRBJ2-5; no reliable D call. The CDR3 is 15 amino acids. Germline V gene sequence: CDR1 LGHNA, CDR2 YNFKEQ. V dropped 0 bases and J dropped 7 bases, with 15 bases sitting between them. Here the CDR3 DNA reads TGTGCCAGCAGCCAAGAAAGTACGGGCCCCGGGACCCAGTACTTC. Translated: CASSQESTGPGTQYF.

V gene TRBV4-1 combines with J gene TRBJ2-7; D is undetermined. The CDR3 spans 13 residues. Germline V CDR1 and CDR2: MGHRA, YSYEKL. The V and J ends lost 0 bases and 4 bases respectively, with 7 bases between them. CDR3 amino acids: CASSQDLAYEQYF. Here the CDR3 DNA reads TGCGCCAGCAGCCAAGATCTGGCGTACGAGCAGTACTTC.